One and the same sample provided the 29 T cell receptor beta chains below, sequenced in a study of Ad26.COV2.S vaccination and SARS-CoV-2 variants. The protocol was immunoSEQ multiplex PCR, while the TCRdb copy is restricted to in-frame clones and leaves out a portion. The sample contains hundreds of thousands of clones, 88% of which appear only once. Specified treatment: around 19 received Ad26.COV2.S at low or high dose, single or two shots; about five received placebo; per-sample allocation not given. Vaccine and placebo recipients were sampled on day 63 after the first injection. Sample: peripheral blood, taken in a trial of Ad26.COV2.S vaccine versus placebo. The receptors shown here come from a person between 18 and 60 years old who received the Ad26.COV2.S COVID-19 vaccine or a placebo.

This clone was seen a single time. V is TRBV11-3 and J is TRBJ2-3; 7 nucleotides agree with TRBD2. V trimming: 4 bases; J trimming: 5 bases; junction bases outside the gene matches: 6. Per germline, CDR1 SGHNT and CDR2 YENEEA. CDR3 length equals 14 residues. CDR3 bases: TGTGCCAGCAGCTCCCGACTAGCCGTAGATACGCAGTATTTT. Translated: CASSSRLAVDTQYF.

The chain uses TRBV6-2 or TRBV6-3 and TRBJ2-2, with 10 nucleotides matching TRBD2. This CDR3 has 17 amino acids. The ends lost 6 bases at V and 1 base at J; junction bases unmatched: 8. Germline CDR1 reads MNHEY; CDR2 reads SVGEGT. CDR3 sequence reads: CASSSGLAEMNTGELFF. The CDR3 region has the DNA TGTGCCAGCAGCTCAGGACTAGCGGAAATGAACACCGGGGAGCTGTTTTTT.

This clone was recorded a few times. The chain uses TRBV11-2 and TRBJ1-3; D remains unclear. Deletions cut 3 bases from V and 4 bases from J, with 13 bases between. CDR3 length: 15 amino acids. Germline loops: CDR1 SGHAT, CDR2 FQNNGV. CDR3 amino acids: CASSFGFSGGNTIYF. CDR3 coding DNA: TGTGCCAGCAGCTTCGGTTTCTCGGGGGGAAACACCATATATTTT.

As DNA, the CDR3 is TGTGCCAGCAGCGTAGACGGGGGTAGCACCGGGGAGCTGTTTTTT. It codes for CASSVDGGSTGELFF. The chain carries TRBV9 and TRBJ2-2; D might be TRBD2 (6 bases). V lost 0 bases and J 4 bases, leaving 10 bases between the germline ends. CDR1 and CDR2 from the germline V gene are SGDLS and YYNGEE. The CDR3 has 15 residues.

This clone showed up just once. V usage is TRBV5-6 and J usage is TRBJ2-3; no reliable D call. V was pared by 1 base and J by 4 bases, with 7 bases between. Germline V gives CDR1 SGHDT, CDR2 YYEEEE. This CDR3 region has 13 residues. CDR3 region: CASSLLVADTQYF. CDR3 bases: TGTGCCAGCAGCTTGCTTGTGGCAGATACGCAGTATTTT.

The V and J genes are TRBV7-9 and TRBJ2-3; no clear D. The CDR3 length is 13 residues. Germline lookup yields CDR1 SEHNR and CDR2 FQNEAQ (reference sequence). The V and J ends lost 1 base and 4 bases respectively, with 6 bases between them. CDR3 sequence: CASSLGKADTQYF. CDR3 bases: TGTGCCAGCAGCTTAGGTAAAGCAGATACGCAGTATTTT.

This chain connects TRBV6-5 to TRBJ2-2; D gene ambiguous. The V end was cut by 5 bases, the J end by 4 bases, with 14 bases between. Germline lookup yields CDR1 MNHEY and CDR2 SVGAGI. The CDR3 is made up of 15 amino acids. In DNA, the CDR3 is TGTGCCAGCAGTAGGAGCTCCGGCGGCACCGGGGAGCTGTTTTTT. The encoded protein is CASSRSSGGTGELFF.

This chain connects TRBV25-1 to TRBJ2-3, with no clear D. CDR1 MGHDK and CDR2 SYGVNS come from the germline V gene. The CDR3 sequence is 13 residues long. V shed 3 bases and J shed 1 base, with 5 bases lying between them. CDR3 protein: CASSDTGTDTQYF. The CDR3 nucleotides read TGTGCCAGCAGTGATACGGGCACAGATACGCAGTATTTT.

This clone was found a few times. The chain combines TRBV7-3 with TRBJ2-1; the match to TRBD2 covers 9 bases. Germline assignment: CDR1 SGHTA and CDR2 FQGTGA. The CDR3 runs to 16 residues. V was pared by 0 bases and J by 8 bases, with 8 bases of the junction left unmatched. DNA of the CDR3: TGTGCCAGCAGCTTAACAGGCGGGAGGGTCTGGGATGAGCAGTTCTTC. Amino acids: CASSLTGGRVWDEQFF. The variable domain in full, completed from reference TRBV7-3 and TRBJ2-1, reads GAGVSQTPSNKVTEKGKYVELRCDPISGHTALYWYRQSLGQGPEFLIYFQGTGAADDSGLPNDRFFAVRPEGSVSTLKIQRTERGDSAVYLCASSLTGGRVWDEQFFGPGTRLTVL.

This chain connects TRBV7-3 to TRBJ1-2; D remains ambiguous. The CDR3 consists of 13 residues. V was trimmed by 5 bases and J by 2 bases, leaving 9 bases between them. CDR1 is SGHTA, CDR2 FQGTGA, per germline. The chain's CDR3 is CASSRGRNYGYTF. The CDR3 nucleotides read TGTGCCAGCAGCCGAGGACGGAACTATGGCTACACCTTC.

V usage is TRBV10-3 and J usage is TRBJ1-2, with 8 bases that match TRBD1. This CDR3 spans 12 amino acids. Germline V lookup: CDR1 ENHRY, CDR2 SYGVKD. After removal of 7 bases from V and 6 bases from J, the junction contained 4 bases not matched to a gene. The chain's CDR3 is CAIIGQGHGYTF. The CDR3, as DNA: TGTGCCATCATAGGACAGGGACATGGCTACACCTTC.

The V call is TRBV27, the J call TRBJ2-7; the match to TRBD1 covers 7 bases. Germline V gene sequence: CDR1 MNHEY, CDR2 SMNVEV (reference sequence). With V trimmed by 11 bases and J by 0 bases, 19 bases remained unmatched. This CDR3 comprises 17 residues. The CDR3 here is CADLGQAPFLSSYEQYF. The DNA of the CDR3 is TGTGCCGACTTAGGACAGGCCCCCTTCCTGAGCTCCTACGAGCAGTACTTC.

The chain links TRBV19 to TRBJ2-7, with 14 nucleotides matching TRBD2. The V segment lost 5 bases and the J segment 6 bases; nucleotides outside the gene matches: 6. Per germline, CDR1 LNHDA and CDR2 SQIVND (reference sequence). The CDR3 runs to 15 residues. The CDR3 DNA follows: TGTGCCAGTAGTTCTGGGACTAGCGGGAGCCCCGAGCAGTACTTC. Amino acids: CASSSGTSGSPEQYF. Looking up the rest from reference TRBV19 and TRBJ2-7 gives the full variable domain: DGGITQSPKYLFRKEGQNVTLSCEQNLNHDAMYWYRQDPGQGLRLIYYSQIVNDFQKGDIAEGYSVSREKKESFPLTVTSAQKNPTAFYLCASSSGTSGSPEQYFGPGTRLTVT.

The J gene is TRBJ2-7, the V gene TRBV4-3; no reliable D call. V lost 0 bases and J lost 1, with 10 bases in between. This CDR3 comprises 15 residues. From germline, CDR1 is LGHNA and CDR2 YSLEER. The CDR3 protein is CASSQDLRSSYEQYF. In DNA, the CDR3 is TGCGCCAGCAGCCAAGATCTGCGAAGTTCCTACGAGCAGTACTTC.

The rearrangement uses TRBV10-3 and TRBJ2-6; 7 bases align to TRBD1. Germline V gene sequence: CDR1 ENHRY, CDR2 SYGVKD. The CDR3 loop spans 15 amino acids. The J segment lost 1 base and the V segment lost 10 bases, leaving 7 bases of the junction unmatched. The CDR3 region has the DNA TGTGCCACAGGACAGGACTGGTCTGGGGCCAACGTCCTGACTTTC. As protein: CATGQDWSGANVLTF.

The V and J genes are TRBV2 and TRBJ1-5; 7 nucleotides agree with TRBD1. CDR1 and CDR2 (germline): SNHLY, FYNNEI. Trimming removed 6 bases from V and 3 bases from J; junction bases left unmatched: 8. The CDR3 covers 15 residues. In nucleotides, the CDR3 is TGTGCCAGCAGCCCAGGGACAGTTGACAATCAGCCCCAGCATTTT. As protein: CASSPGTVDNQPQHF. The full variable domain, in which reference TRBV2 and TRBJ1-5 provide the parts outside the CDR3, is EPEVTQTPSHQVTQMGQEVILRCVPISNHLYFYWYRQILGQKVEFLVSFYNNEISEKSEIFDDQFSVERPDGSNFTLKIRSTKLEDSAMYFCASSPGTVDNQPQHFGDGTRLSIL.

The V and J genes are TRBV5-6 and TRBJ1-6; D remains unclear. Trimming cost V 0 bases and J 7 bases, with 11 bases left between them. From germline, CDR1 is SGHDT and CDR2 YYEEEE. The CDR3 runs 15 residues. The CDR3 DNA reads TGTGCCAGCAGCTTGGGAAGCCTGAGGAATTCACCCCTCCACTTT. It codes for CASSLGSLRNSPLHF.

V and J are TRBV6-6 and TRBJ2-7; TRBD1 matches 11 bases. The V gene end was trimmed by 5 bases and the J gene end by 4 bases; junction bases not matched to a gene: 13. There are 17 residues in the CDR3. Germline V CDR1 and CDR2: MNHNY, SVGAGI (reference sequence). The CDR3 is CASSPGQGANNGYEQYF. The CDR3 nucleotides are TGTGCCAGCAGTCCCGGACAGGGGGCAAATAACGGGTACGAGCAGTACTTC.

The chain links TRBV15 to TRBJ1-4; possible D gene TRBD1, 5 bases. The V and J ends lost 4 bases and 7 bases respectively, with 16 bases between them. The CDR3 spans 15 residues. Germline CDR1 is LNHNV and CDR2 is YYDKDF (reference sequence). In DNA, the CDR3 is TGTGCCACCAGCAACCACACCGACAGCTCTGAAAAACTGTTTTTT. Translation gives CATSNHTDSSEKLFF. The variable domain in full, with the rest retrieved from reference TRBV15 and TRBJ1-4, is DAMVIQNPRYQVTQFGKPVTLSCSQTLNHNVMYWYQQKSSQAPKLLFHYYDKDFNNEADTPDNFQSRRPNTSFCFLDIRSPGLGDTAMYLCATSNHTDSSEKLFFGSGTQLSVL.

The chain joins TRBV19 to TRBJ1-5; D is uncertain. Germline CDR1 and CDR2: LNHDA and SQIVND (reference sequence). The CDR3 totals 12 residues. Trimming removed 7 bases at V and 3 bases at J, with 7 bases between. The CDR3 protein is CASNGFNQPQHF. Written as DNA, the CDR3 is TGTGCCAGTAACGGATTCAATCAGCCCCAGCATTTT.

CDR3 protein: CASSSEPLDRDYGYTF. The CDR3 DNA sequence: TGCGCCAGCAGCTCCGAGCCCCTAGATCGGGACTATGGCTACACCTTC. The chain uses TRBV5-1 and TRBJ1-2; D is uncertain. Trimming pared 3 bases from V and 3 bases from J, leaving 18 bases between. This CDR3 has 16 amino acids. From germline, CDR1 is SGHRS and CDR2 YFSETQ.

The chain uses TRBV27 and TRBJ1-2; no clear D. The ends were cut back, 0 bases at V and 2 bases at J, with 4 bases in the middle. The CDR3 length is 13 residues. The germline gives CDR1 MNHEY, CDR2 SMNVEV (reference sequence). This CDR3 is CASSLSENYGYTF. DNA for the CDR3: TGTGCCAGCAGTTTATCAGAAAACTATGGCTACACCTTC.

This chain links TRBV7-9 with TRBJ2-7, with D perhaps being TRBD1 or TRBD2 (5 bases each). Germline CDR1 is SEHNR and CDR2 is FQNEAQ (reference sequence). CDR3 length: 16 residues. V was pared by 5 bases and J by 1 base, with 18 bases between. The CDR3 reads CASSPPVQGVSYEQYF. In nucleotides, the CDR3 is TGTGCCAGCAGCCCACCCGTGCAGGGAGTATCCTACGAGCAGTACTTC.

The CDR3 nucleotides are TGTGCCACCAGTGCCCGAACCGCTGGCACCGGGGAGCTGTTTTTT. Encoded protein: CATSARTAGTGELFF. J is TRBJ2-2 and V is TRBV24-1; D call uncertain. CDR1 KGHDR and CDR2 SFDVKD come from the germline V gene. This CDR3 contains 15 residues. V lost 5 bases and J lost 4, with 13 bases in between.

The chain carries TRBV3-1 (or the pseudogene TRBV3-2) and TRBJ2-5, with D perhaps TRBD1 or TRBD2 (5 bases each). Per germline, CDR1 LGHDT and CDR2 YNNKEL (reference sequence). The CDR3 runs to 13 residues. Trimming stripped 1 base from V and 5 bases from J, with 8 bases between. CDR3 loop: CASSQVGAETQYF. As DNA, the CDR3 is TGTGCCAGCAGCCAAGTCGGGGCGGAGACCCAGTACTTC.

This chain connects TRBV4-3 to TRBJ1-5; D gene ambiguous. Looked up from germline, CDR1 is LGHNA and CDR2 is YSLEER. V lost 1 base, J lost 5 bases, and 6 bases lay in between. This CDR3 is built from 13 residues. The CDR3 region has the DNA TGCGCCAGCAGCCAAGCTTGGGATCAGCCCCAGCATTTT. Its translation: CASSQAWDQPQHF.

The genes are TRBV3-1 (or the pseudogene TRBV3-2) and TRBJ1-2; D might be TRBD1 (5 bases). The V and J ends lost 7 bases and 2 bases respectively, with 17 bases between them. Germline CDR1 is LGHDT and CDR2 is YNNKEL (reference sequence). The CDR3 has 15 residues. The CDR3 region is CASKPNPGSNYGYTF. The CDR3 bases are TGTGCCAGCAAACCAAACCCAGGGAGCAACTATGGCTACACCTTC.

The V call is TRBV7-2, the J call TRBJ2-7; the match to TRBD1 covers 12 bases. CDR3 length: 15 amino acids. CDR1 and CDR2 (germline): SGHTA, FQGNSA. Trimming took 5 bases from V and 4 from J; bases not matched to a gene: 6. The CDR3, as DNA: TGTGCCAGCAGCGGGACAGGGGGCAAGGTGTACGAGCAGTACTTC. It specifies CASSGTGGKVYEQYF.

This clone was observed a single time. The genes are TRBV18 and TRBJ1-3; TRBD1 agrees at 8 bases. Germline V gene sequence: CDR1 KGHSH, CDR2 LQKENI. CDR3 length equals 16 residues. Trimming cost V 3 bases and J 4 bases; bases outside gene matches: 8. Here the CDR3 DNA reads TGTGCCAGCTCACCTGATAGACAGGGGACAGGAAACACCATATATTTT. Translated, it gives CASSPDRQGTGNTIYF. The whole variable domain, remainder taken from reference TRBV18 and TRBJ1-3, is NAGVMQNPRHLVRRRGQEARLRCSPMKGHSHVYWYRQLPEEGLKFMVYLQKENIIDESGMPKERFSAEFPKEGPSILRIQQVVRGDSAAYFCASSPDRQGTGNTIYFGEGSWLTVV.